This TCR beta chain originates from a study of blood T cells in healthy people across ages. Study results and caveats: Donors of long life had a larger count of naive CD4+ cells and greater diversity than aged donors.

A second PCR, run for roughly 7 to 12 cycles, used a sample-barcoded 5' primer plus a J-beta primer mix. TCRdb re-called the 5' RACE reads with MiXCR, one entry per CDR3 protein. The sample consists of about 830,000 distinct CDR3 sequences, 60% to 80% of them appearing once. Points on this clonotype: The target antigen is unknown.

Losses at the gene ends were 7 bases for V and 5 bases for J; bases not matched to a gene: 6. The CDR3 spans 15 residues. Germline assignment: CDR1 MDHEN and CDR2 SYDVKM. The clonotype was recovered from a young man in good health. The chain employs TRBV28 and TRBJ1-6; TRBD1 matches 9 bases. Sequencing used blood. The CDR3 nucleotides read TGTGCCAGCAAACTGGGGGACAGGGATAATTCACCCCTCCACTTT. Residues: CASKLGDRDNSPLHF.